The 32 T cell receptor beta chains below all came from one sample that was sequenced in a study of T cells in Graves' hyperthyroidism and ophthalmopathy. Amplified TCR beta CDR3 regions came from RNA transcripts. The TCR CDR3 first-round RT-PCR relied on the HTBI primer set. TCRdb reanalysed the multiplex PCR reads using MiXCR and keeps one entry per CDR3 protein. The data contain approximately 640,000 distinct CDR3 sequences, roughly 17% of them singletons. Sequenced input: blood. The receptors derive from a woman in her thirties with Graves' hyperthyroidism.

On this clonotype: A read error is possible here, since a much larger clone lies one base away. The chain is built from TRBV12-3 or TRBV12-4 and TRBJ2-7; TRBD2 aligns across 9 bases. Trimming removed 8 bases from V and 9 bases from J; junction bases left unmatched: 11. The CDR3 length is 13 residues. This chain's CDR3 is CASRLAGLGGQYF. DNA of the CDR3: TGTGCCAGCCGGCTAGCGGGACTGGGAGGGCAGTACTTC.

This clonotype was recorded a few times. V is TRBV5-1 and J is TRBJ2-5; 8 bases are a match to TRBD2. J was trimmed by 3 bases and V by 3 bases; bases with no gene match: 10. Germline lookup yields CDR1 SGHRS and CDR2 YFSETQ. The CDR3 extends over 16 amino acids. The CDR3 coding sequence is TGCGCCAGCAGCTCCGGGGCGGGAGGTTCGGAAGAGACCCAGTACTTC. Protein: CASSSGAGGSEETQYF.

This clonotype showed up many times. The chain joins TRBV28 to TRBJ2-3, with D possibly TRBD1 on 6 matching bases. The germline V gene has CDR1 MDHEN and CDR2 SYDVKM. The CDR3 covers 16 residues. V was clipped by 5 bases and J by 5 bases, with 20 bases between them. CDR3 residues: CASSGRQALDVDTQYF. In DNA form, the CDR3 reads TGTGCCAGCAGTGGGCGACAGGCCCTCGATGTAGATACGCAGTATTTT.

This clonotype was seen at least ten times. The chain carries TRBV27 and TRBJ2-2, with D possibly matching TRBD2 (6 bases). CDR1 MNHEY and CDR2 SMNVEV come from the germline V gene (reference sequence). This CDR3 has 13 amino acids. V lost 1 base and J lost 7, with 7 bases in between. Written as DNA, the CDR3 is TGTGCCAGCAGTTTATTGGGGGGCGGGGAGCTGTTTTTT. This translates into CASSLLGGGELFF.

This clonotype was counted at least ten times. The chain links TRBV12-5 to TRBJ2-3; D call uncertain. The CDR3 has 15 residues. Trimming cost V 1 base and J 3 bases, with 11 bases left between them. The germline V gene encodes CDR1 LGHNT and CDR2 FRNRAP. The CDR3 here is CASGLDSSGTDTQYF. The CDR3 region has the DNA TGTGCTAGTGGTTTGGACAGTAGTGGAACAGATACGCAGTATTTT.

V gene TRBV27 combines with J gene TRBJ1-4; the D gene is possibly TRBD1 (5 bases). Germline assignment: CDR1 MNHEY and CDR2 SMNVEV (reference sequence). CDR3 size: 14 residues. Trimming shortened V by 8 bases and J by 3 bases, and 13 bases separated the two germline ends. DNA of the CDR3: TGTGCCAGCCGGGTGGGGGTGGCTAATGAAAAACTGTTTTTT. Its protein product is CASRVGVANEKLFF.

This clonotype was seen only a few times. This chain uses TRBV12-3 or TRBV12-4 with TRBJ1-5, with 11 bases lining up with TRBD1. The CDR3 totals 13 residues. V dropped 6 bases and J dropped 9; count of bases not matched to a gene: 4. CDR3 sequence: CASSGTGGLPQHF. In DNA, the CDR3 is TGTGCCAGCAGCGGGACAGGGGGATTGCCCCAGCATTTT.

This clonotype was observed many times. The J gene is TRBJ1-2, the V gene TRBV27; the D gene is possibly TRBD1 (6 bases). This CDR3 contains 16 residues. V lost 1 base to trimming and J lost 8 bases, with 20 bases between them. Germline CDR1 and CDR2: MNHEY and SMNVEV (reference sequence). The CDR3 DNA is TGTGCCAGCAGTTTATGGCCCGCACAGGGAGCGCCGGGCTACACCTTC. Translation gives CASSLWPAQGAPGYTF.

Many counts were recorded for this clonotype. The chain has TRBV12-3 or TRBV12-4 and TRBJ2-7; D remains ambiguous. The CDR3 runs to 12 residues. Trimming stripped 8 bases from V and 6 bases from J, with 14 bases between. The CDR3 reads CASRINLGEQYF. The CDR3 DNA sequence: TGTGCCAGCCGTATCAACCTTGGCGAGCAGTACTTC.

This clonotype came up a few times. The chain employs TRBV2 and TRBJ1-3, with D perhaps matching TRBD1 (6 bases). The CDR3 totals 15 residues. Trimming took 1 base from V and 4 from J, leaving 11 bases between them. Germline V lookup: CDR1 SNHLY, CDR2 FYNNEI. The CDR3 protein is CASSEDRVGGNTIYF. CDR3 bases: TGTGCCAGCAGTGAAGACAGGGTGGGCGGAAACACCATATATTTT.

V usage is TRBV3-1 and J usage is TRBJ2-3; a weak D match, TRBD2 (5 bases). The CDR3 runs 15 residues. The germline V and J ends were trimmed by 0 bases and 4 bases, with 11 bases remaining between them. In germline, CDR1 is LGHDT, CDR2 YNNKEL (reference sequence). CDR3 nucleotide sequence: TGTGCCAGCAGCCAAGAGCCATGGGAGCCAGATACGCAGTATTTT. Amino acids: CASSQEPWEPDTQYF.

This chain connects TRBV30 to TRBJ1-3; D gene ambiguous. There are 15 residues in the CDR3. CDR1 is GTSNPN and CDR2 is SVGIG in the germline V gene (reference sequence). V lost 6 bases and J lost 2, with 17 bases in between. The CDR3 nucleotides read TGTGCCTGTAACCCCGCAGCGCCCACTGGAAACACCATATATTTT. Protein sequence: CACNPAAPTGNTIYF.

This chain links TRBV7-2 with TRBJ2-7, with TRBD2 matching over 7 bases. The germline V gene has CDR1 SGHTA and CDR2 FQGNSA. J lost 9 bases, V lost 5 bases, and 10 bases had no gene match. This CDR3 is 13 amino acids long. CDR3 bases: TGTGCCAGCAGCCTTGAGACTAGCTCGGTGCAGTACTTC. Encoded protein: CASSLETSSVQYF. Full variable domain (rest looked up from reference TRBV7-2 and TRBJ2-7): GAGVSQSPSNKVTEKGKDVELRCDPISGHTALYWYRQSLGQGLEFLIYFQGNSAPDKSGLPSDRFSAERTGGSVSTLTIQRTQQEDSAVYLCASSLETSSVQYFGPGTRLTVT.

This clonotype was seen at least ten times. In nucleotides, the CDR3 is TGTGCCAGCAGCTTTTCGCGTGAGCAGTACTTC. Its translation is CASSFSREQYF. This chain uses TRBV13 with TRBJ2-7; D gene unclear. The CDR3 consists of 11 residues. Trimming removed 3 bases from V and 7 bases from J, with 7 bases in between. CDR1 PRHDT and CDR2 FYEKMQ come from the germline V gene (reference sequence).

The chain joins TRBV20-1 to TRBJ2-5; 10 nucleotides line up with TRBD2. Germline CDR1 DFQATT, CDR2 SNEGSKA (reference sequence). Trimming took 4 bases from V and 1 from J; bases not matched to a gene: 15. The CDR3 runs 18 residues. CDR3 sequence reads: CSATSLAGVRFGQETQYF. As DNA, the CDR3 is TGCAGTGCTACCTCTCTAGCGGGAGTTAGATTTGGCCAAGAGACCCAGTACTTC.

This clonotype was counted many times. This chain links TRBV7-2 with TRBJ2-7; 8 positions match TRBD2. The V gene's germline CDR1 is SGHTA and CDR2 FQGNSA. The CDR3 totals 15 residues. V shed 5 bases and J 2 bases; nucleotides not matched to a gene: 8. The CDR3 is CASSPWTSSTYEQYF. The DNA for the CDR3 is TGTGCCAGCAGCCCCTGGACTAGCTCCACCTACGAGCAGTACTTC.

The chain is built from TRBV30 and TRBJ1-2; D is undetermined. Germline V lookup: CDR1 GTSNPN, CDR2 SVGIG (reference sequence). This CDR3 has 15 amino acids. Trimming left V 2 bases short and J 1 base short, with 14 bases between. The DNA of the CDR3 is TGTGCCTGGAGTCCCCCCCGTGGGAATAACTATGGCTACACCTTC. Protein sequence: CAWSPPRGNNYGYTF.

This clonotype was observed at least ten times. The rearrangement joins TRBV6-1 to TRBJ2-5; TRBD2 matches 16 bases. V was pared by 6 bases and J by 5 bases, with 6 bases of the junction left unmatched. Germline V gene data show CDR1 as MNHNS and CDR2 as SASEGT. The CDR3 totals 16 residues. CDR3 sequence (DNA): TGTGCCAGCAGCCCGGGACTAGCGGGAGGGGGGGAGACCCAGTACTTC. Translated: CASSPGLAGGGETQYF.

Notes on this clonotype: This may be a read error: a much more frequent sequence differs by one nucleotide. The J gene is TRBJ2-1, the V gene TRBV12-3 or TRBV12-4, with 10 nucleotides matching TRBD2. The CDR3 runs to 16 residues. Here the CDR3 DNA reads TGTGCCAGCAGTTTATTCCTAGCGGGAGCTAAAAGTGAGCAGCTCTTC. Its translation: CASSLFLAGAKSEQLF.

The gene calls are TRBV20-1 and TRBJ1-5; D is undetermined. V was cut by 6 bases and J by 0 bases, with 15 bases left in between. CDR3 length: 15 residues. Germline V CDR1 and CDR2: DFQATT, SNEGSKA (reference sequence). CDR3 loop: CSASSEEYSNQPQHF. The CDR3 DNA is TGCAGTGCCAGTTCAGAGGAGTATAGCAATCAGCCCCAGCATTTT.

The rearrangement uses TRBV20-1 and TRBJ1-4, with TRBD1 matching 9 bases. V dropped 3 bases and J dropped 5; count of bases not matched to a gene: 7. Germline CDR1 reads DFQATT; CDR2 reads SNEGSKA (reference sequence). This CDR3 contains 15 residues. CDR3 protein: CSASETGTGNEKLFF. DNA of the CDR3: TGCAGTGCTAGCGAGACCGGGACAGGGAATGAAAAACTGTTTTTT.

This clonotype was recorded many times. CDR3 sequence reads: CASSFSGGPQETQYF. CDR3 sequence (DNA): TGTGCCAGCAGTTTTTCAGGGGGCCCCCAAGAGACCCAGTACTTC. The chain carries TRBV27 and TRBJ2-5, with TRBD1 identical over 8 bases. The CDR3 covers 15 residues. Per the germline V gene, CDR1 is MNHEY and CDR2 is SMNVEV (reference sequence). Trimming removed 3 bases from V and 1 base from J; junction bases left unmatched: 4.

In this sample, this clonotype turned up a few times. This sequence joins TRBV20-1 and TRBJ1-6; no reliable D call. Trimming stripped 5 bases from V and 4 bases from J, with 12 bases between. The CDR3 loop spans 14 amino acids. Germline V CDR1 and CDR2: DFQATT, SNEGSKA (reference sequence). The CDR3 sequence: CSAGRGTYNSPLHF. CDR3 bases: TGCAGTGCTGGACGGGGTACTTATAATTCACCCCTCCACTTT.

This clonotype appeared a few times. The CDR3 DNA reads as TGTGCCACCAGTCCCCGGACAGGGGCGACCTTAGGCACAGATACGCAGTATTTT. It translates to CATSPRTGATLGTDTQYF. The rearrangement joins TRBV24-1 to TRBJ2-3; the match to TRBD1 covers 9 bases. Germline loops: CDR1 KGHDR, CDR2 SFDVKD. Trimming took 6 bases from V and 1 from J; bases not matched to a gene: 13. This CDR3 spans 18 amino acids.

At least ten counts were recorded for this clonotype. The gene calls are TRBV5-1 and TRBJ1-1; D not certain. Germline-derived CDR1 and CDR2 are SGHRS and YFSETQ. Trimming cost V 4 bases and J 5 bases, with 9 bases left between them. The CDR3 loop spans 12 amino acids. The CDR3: CASSEWDTEAFF. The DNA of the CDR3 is TGCGCCAGCAGCGAGTGGGATACTGAAGCTTTCTTT.

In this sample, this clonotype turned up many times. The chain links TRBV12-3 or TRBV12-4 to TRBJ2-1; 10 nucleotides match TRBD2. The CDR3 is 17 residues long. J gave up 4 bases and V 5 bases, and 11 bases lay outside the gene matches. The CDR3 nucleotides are TGTGCCAGCAGTCCCCAAGCGGGAGGGCCACGGTACAATGAGCAGTTCTTC. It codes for CASSPQAGGPRYNEQFF.

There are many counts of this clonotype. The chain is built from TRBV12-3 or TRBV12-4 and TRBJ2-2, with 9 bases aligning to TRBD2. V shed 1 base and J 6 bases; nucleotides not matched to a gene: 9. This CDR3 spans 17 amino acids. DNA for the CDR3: TGTGCCAGCAGTTTAGGAGGCGGGAGGGCCTTCTCCGGGGAGCTGTTTTTT. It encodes CASSLGGGRAFSGELFF.

CDR3 region: CASSLWDRGTGELFF. The CDR3 nucleotides are TGTGCCAGCAGTTTATGGGACAGGGGGACCGGGGAGCTGTTTTTT. The V gene is TRBV28, the J gene TRBJ2-2; TRBD1 aligns across 10 bases. This CDR3 has 15 residues. From germline, CDR1 is MDHEN and CDR2 SYDVKM. The V segment lost 0 bases and the J segment 5 bases; nucleotides outside the gene matches: 0.

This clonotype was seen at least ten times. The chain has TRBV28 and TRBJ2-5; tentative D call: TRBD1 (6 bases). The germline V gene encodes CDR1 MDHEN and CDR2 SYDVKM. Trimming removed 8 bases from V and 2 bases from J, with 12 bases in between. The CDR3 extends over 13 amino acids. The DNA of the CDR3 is TGTGCCAGCGTTCCCGGGACACAAGAGACCCAGTACTTC. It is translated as CASVPGTQETQYF.

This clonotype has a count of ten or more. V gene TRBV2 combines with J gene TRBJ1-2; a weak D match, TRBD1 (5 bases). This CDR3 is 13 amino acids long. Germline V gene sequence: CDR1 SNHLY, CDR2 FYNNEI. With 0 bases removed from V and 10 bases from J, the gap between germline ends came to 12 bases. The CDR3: CASSEALGGTYTF. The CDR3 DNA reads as TGTGCCAGCAGTGAAGCGCTTGGGGGAACCTACACCTTC.

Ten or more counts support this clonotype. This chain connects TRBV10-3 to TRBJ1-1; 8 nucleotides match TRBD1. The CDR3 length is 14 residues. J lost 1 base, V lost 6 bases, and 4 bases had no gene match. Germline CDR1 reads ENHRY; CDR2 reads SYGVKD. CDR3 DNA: TGTGCCATCAGCTACGGACAGGGGAACACTGAAGCTTTCTTT. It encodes CAISYGQGNTEAFF.

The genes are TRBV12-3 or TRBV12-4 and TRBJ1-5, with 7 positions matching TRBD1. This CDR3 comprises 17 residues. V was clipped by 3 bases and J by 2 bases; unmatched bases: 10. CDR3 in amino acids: CASSLKGGGEGNQPQHF. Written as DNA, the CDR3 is TGTGCCAGCAGTTTGAAAGGGGGCGGCGAGGGCAATCAGCCCCAGCATTTT.